This T cell receptor (beta chain) derives from a study of CD8+ T cells in alopecia areata. As the sequencing template, cDNA was produced by extracting RNA and reverse transcribing it. Sequencing used immunoSEQ multiplex PCR; TCRdb keeps in-frame clones, though not all of them. The data hold approximately 220,000 clones, with 35% to 45% observed a single time. The treatment denotes: oral pan-JAK inhibitor, 5-10 mg twice daily. Whole-study results and caveats: For patients receiving tofacitinib, scalp clonality and expanded CD8+ clones among the top 100 significantly decreased.

To note about this clone: Antigen: not known.

Germline loops: CDR1 SNHLY, CDR2 FYNNEI. With V trimmed by 3 bases and J by 8 bases, 4 bases remained unmatched. The CDR3 has 14 residues. The chain carries TRBV2 and TRBJ1-4; 9 bases are a match to TRBD1. The TCR comes from a human donor with alopecia areata. Here the sequenced sample was CD4+ T cells sorted from blood, taken at approximately week 30, from a patient treated with tofacitinib. CDR3 DNA: TGTGCCAGCAGTGACCGAGACAGGGGGGAAAAACTGTTTTTT. It yields the protein CASSDRDRGEKLFF.